The rows below give T cell receptor beta chains drawn from one sample of a study of graft-versus-host responses after intestinal transplantation. The repertoire was sequenced with immunoSEQ multiplex PCR; TCRdb's copy has only in-frame clones and lacks some. The profile shows about 10,000 clones, roughly 38% of them singletons. The sequencing here drew on alloreactive CD8+ T cells from a mixed lymphocyte reaction culture, taken before intestinal transplant. The receptors were sampled from a human patient who received an intestinal transplant. The CDR3 runs from the conserved cysteine through the conserved F or W. D genes are given only for firm matches. Clone size is stated in some rows and not others, as once, few, many or a class when expanded.

CDR3 DNA	CDR3 protein	clone size	D gene	V gene	J gene
TGTGCCAGCAGCTTAGGGTGGAGCAATGAGCAGTTCTTC	CASSLGWSNEQFF	.	.	TRBV11-2	TRBJ2-1
TGTGCCAGCAGCTCCCCGGCGGCCCCTTACAATGAGCAGTTCTTC	CASSSPAAPYNEQFF	.	.	TRBV9	TRBJ2-1
TGTGCCAGCATCGACAGGGAGGACTACAATGAGCAGTTCTTC	CASIDREDYNEQFF	few	.	TRBV5-8	TRBJ2-1
TGTGCCAGCAGCTTAGAACGGGACAGGGGGCGTTTGCAGTACTTC	CASSLERDRGRLQYF	.	TRBD1	TRBV11-2	TRBJ2-5
TGTGCCAGCAGCGATTGGGACAGGCGGAACACTGAAGCTTTCTTT	CASSDWDRRNTEAFF	.	TRBD1	TRBV5-4	TRBJ1-1
TGTGCCAGCAGTGAAGCGGGACTCGCAACTAATGAAAAACTGTTTTTT	CASSEAGLATNEKLFF	.	.	TRBV6-1	TRBJ1-4
TGTGCCAGCAGCCCCTGGGGCGGCCAAGAGACCCAGTACTTC	CASSPWGGQETQYF	medium-sized	.	TRBV9	TRBJ2-5
TGTGCCAGCAGCTTGGGCGGGAGTGCAGATACGCAGTATTTT	CASSLGGSADTQYF	.	TRBD2	TRBV13	TRBJ2-3
TGTGCCAGCAGTCCACTGGGGCCAGGGAACTATGGCTACACCTTC	CASSPLGPGNYGYTF	.	.	TRBV27	TRBJ1-2
TGTGCCAGCAGCCAAGCCCTCGCGGGGGCCAAGAACACCGGGGAGCTGTTTTTT	CASSQALAGAKNTGELFF	few	.	TRBV4-2	TRBJ2-2
TGTGCCAGCAGCTCCCCTAACCCGACAGGGAACACCGGGGAGCTGTTTTTT	CASSSPNPTGNTGELFF	few	.	TRBV11-2	TRBJ2-2
TGTGCCAGCTCACTTCTACAGGTTGCCCTGGTTGGTGGGGAGCTGTTTTTT	CASSLLQVALVGGELFF	.	.	TRBV18	TRBJ2-2
TGCAGCGGGGGAAACAGGGGGATCGGCTACACCTTC	CSGGNRGIGYTF	.	TRBD1	TRBV29-1	TRBJ1-2
TGTGCCAGCGGTCCAGGGAACACTGAAGCTTTCTTT	CASGPGNTEAFF	.	.	TRBV9	TRBJ1-1
TGTGCCAGCTCACCCCGGGGTAATCAGCCCCAGCATTTT	CASSPRGNQPQHF	few	.	TRBV18	TRBJ1-5
TGTGCCAGCAGTTTAGTTGGGCAGGCTGACGGCTACACCTTC	CASSLVGQADGYTF	.	.	TRBV27	TRBJ1-2
TGTGCCAGTAGTATATCCGGGACTACCTACAATGAGCAGTTCTTC	CASSISGTTYNEQFF	.	TRBD2	TRBV19	TRBJ2-1
TGCGCCAGCAGCTTCGCGGGGGGTGGCAATGAGCAGTTCTTC	CASSFAGGGNEQFF	few	TRBD2	TRBV5-1	TRBJ2-1
TGTGCCAGCAGCTTAAAACGAGGGGGCTACACCTTC	CASSLKRGGYTF	few	.	TRBV7-9	TRBJ1-2
TGTGCCAGCAGTCCGGAGGGACTCTCCTACGAGCAGTACTTC	CASSPEGLSYEQYF	.	.	TRBV6-5	TRBJ2-7
TGTGCCAGCTCAGCGCGGCAGCCCTTCTATGGCTACACCTTC	CASSARQPFYGYTF	few	.	TRBV18	TRBJ1-2
TGTGCCAGCAGTTTGGACAGACTCCAAGAGACCCAGTACTTC	CASSLDRLQETQYF	.	.	TRBV28	TRBJ2-5